This T cell receptor beta chain emerged from a study of spatial heterogeneity in lung cancer. This clonotype was seen only a few times. Indicated time point: sample taken at primary tumor resection. The sequenced material consisted of unsorted whole RNA from tumor, nontumor lung or frozen PBMC. The roughly 79 donors had untreated early-stage non-small cell lung cancer. MiXCR, applied by TCRdb to the 5' RACE reads, yields one record per CDR3 protein. The sample carries 20,000 to 25,000 distinct CDR3 sequences, 5.5% to 8.5% recorded once. CDR1 is ENHRY and CDR2 is SYGVKD in the germline V gene. Germline trimming cut 4 bases from V and 3 bases from J; bases unmatched to any gene: 5. The CDR3 consists of 15 residues.

The receptor was derived from a male donor with early-stage non-small cell lung cancer. Sequencing used PBMCs, obtained at surgery. V usage is TRBV10-3 and J usage is TRBJ1-5, with 8 bases identical to TRBD1. CDR3 coding DNA: TGTGCCATCAGTGGGGACAGGACCAACAATCAGCCCCAGCATTTT. Encoded protein: CAISGDRTNNQPQHF.